A selection of T cell receptor beta chains follows, all from one sample in a study of Graves' ophthalmopathy and Graves' hyperthyroidism. One entry per CDR3 protein results from TCRdb running MiXCR on the multiplex PCR reads. The repertoire holds a few hundred thousand distinct CDR3 sequences, with approximately 18% as singletons. The sample consisted of peripheral blood. The origin of the receptors is an adult woman with stable Graves' hyperthyroidism. CDR3s include the opening cysteine and the closing phenylalanine or tryptophan. D genes are given only for firm matches. Not all rows give a size; the values are once, few, many and, for expanded clones, a class.

length,size,D,V,J,DNA,CDR3
15,many,NA,TRBV12-3/TRBV12-4,TRBJ1-3,TGTGCCAGCAGTTGGGACCGACGCTCTGGAAACACCATATATTTT,CASSWDRRSGNTIYF
14,many,TRBD1,TRBV28,TRBJ1-1,TGTGCCAGCAGTGGGGGACAGTTGAACACTGAAGCTTTCTTT,CASSGGQLNTEAFF
13,few,TRBD1,TRBV28,TRBJ2-7,TGTGCCAGCAATTTTCTACAGGGGGACGAGCAGTACTTC,CASNFLQGDEQYF
15,NA,NA,TRBV5-1,TRBJ1-1,TGCGCCAGCAGCTTGGAGAAGGGGGGAGAAACTGAAGCTTTCTTT,CASSLEKGGETEAFF
15,many,NA,TRBV6-2/TRBV6-3,TRBJ2-7,TGTGCCAGCAGAGACGGGAGTTCCGGTTTCAACGAGCAGTACTTC,CASRDGSSGFNEQYF
16,NA,NA,TRBV20-1,TRBJ1-5,TGCAGTGCTGCTTTTACCGGGACACGTTTAGGTCAGCCCCAGCATTTT,CSAAFTGTRLGQPQHF
15,many,TRBD2,TRBV7-3,TRBJ2-5,TGTGCCAGCAGTCAGGGACTAGCGGGTGGGGAGACCCAGTACTTC,CASSQGLAGGETQYF
15,NA,NA,TRBV12-5,TRBJ1-5,TGTGCTAGTGGTTCGGGTCAGGGAAACAATCAGCCCCAGCATTTT,CASGSGQGNNQPQHF
18,many,TRBD1,TRBV6-2/TRBV6-3,TRBJ1-5,TGTGCCAGCAGTTACTCAGGCCGGACAGGGAGATTCAATCAGCCCCAGCATTTT,CASSYSGRTGRFNQPQHF
15,NA,NA,TRBV19,TRBJ1-5,TGTGCCAGTATTCCGGGGGGCGATAGCAATCAGCCCCAGCATTTT,CASIPGGDSNQPQHF
13,many,NA,TRBV29-1,TRBJ1-5,TGCAGCGCCTTACAGGATAGCAATCAGCCCCAGCATTTT,CSALQDSNQPQHF
15,many,NA,TRBV6-2/TRBV6-3,TRBJ2-7,TGTGCCAGCAGTTACTCGTGGGGCTCCGCTTACGAGCAGTACTTC,CASSYSWGSAYEQYF
15,many,TRBD1,TRBV28,TRBJ1-6,TGTGCCAGCAGTCAACTACAGGGGAGTAATTCACCCCTCCACTTT,CASSQLQGSNSPLHF
16,NA,TRBD1,TRBV6-1,TRBJ1-2,TGTGCCAGCAGCGTACTGCGGACAGGGGGAGGCTATGGCTACACCTTC,CASSVLRTGGGYGYTF
14,many,TRBD1,TRBV6-5,TRBJ1-1,TGTGCCAGCAGTTACTCACAGGGGAGCCCTGAAGCTTTCTTT,CASSYSQGSPEAFF
15,once,NA,TRBV5-1,TRBJ2-5,TGCGCCAGCAGCCCCACTCTTGGGTGGGGAGAGACCCAGTACTTC,CASSPTLGWGETQYF
16,NA,NA,TRBV20-1,TRBJ1-5,TGCAGTGCTAGAGTTGGAGGTCCAGGCGGCAATCAGCCCCAGCATTTT,CSARVGGPGGNQPQHF
16,many,NA,TRBV12-3/TRBV12-4,TRBJ2-7,TGTGCCAGCAGTCCACCGTCAGGAGGGCCGACCTACGAGCAGTACTTC,CASSPPSGGPTYEQYF
17,many,TRBD1,TRBV2,TRBJ2-7,TGTGCCAGCAGTCGTAATACGGACAGGGCGTGGGACTACGAGCAGTACTTC,CASSRNTDRAWDYEQYF
15,many,NA,TRBV7-2,TRBJ1-1,TGTGCCAGCAGCTTCGGGACGGGATCGAACACTGAAGCTTTCTTT,CASSFGTGSNTEAFF
20,many,TRBD2,TRBV20-1,TRBJ2-5,TGCAGTGCTAGATCGATACTACAGACTAGCGGGAGCGAGGGGTGGGAGACCCAGTACTTC,CSARSILQTSGSEGWETQYF
13,NA,NA,TRBV11-3,TRBJ2-7,TGTGCCAGCAGCTCCGGGATGTCCTACGAGCAGTACTTC,CASSSGMSYEQYF
12,few,NA,TRBV6-1,TRBJ2-1,TGTGCCAGCGGCCGGGGCTACAATGAGCAGTTCTTC,CASGRGYNEQFF
14,once,TRBD2,TRBV30,TRBJ2-3,TGTGCCTGCATATTAGCGGGTCACACGGATACGCAGTATTTT,CACILAGHTDTQYF
15,many,TRBD2,TRBV28,TRBJ2-7,TGTGCCAGCAGTACGGCGGGAGCCCGGCGGTACGAGCAGTACTTC,CASSTAGARRYEQYF
15,many,TRBD2,TRBV5-1,TRBJ2-7,TGCGCCAGCAGCTTGGTACTAGCGGGAAACTACGAGCAGTACTTC,CASSLVLAGNYEQYF
16,many,TRBD2,TRBV7-2,TRBJ2-7,TGTGCCAGCAGCCCTAGATTGGCGGGGGGAACCTACGAGCAGTACTTC,CASSPRLAGGTYEQYF
15,many,NA,TRBV27,TRBJ1-5,TGTGCCAGCAGTTTATACAGTACGGGGAATCAGCCCCAGCATTTT,CASSLYSTGNQPQHF
12,many,NA,TRBV29-1,TRBJ2-7,TGCAGCGCCGAGGACGGGACCTACGAGCAGTACTTC,CSAEDGTYEQYF
13,few,NA,TRBV20-1,TRBJ1-2,TGCAGTGCTAGAGAGGACCTGAACTATGGCTACACCTTC,CSAREDLNYGYTF
15,many,NA,TRBV12-3/TRBV12-4,TRBJ2-2,TGTGCCAGCACCAAACAGGGAGGGTTGATCGGGGAGCTGTTTTTT,CASTKQGGLIGELFF
15,many,NA,TRBV20-1,TRBJ1-5,TGCAGTGCTAGAGACTCACCTTATAGCAATCAGCCCCAGCATTTT,CSARDSPYSNQPQHF
19,NA,TRBD1,TRBV30,TRBJ1-5,TGTGCCTGGAGTGGTGGGAAGGCAGGGGGGGGTTCAAGCAATCAGCCCCAGCATTTT,CAWSGGKAGGGSSNQPQHF
14,many,NA,TRBV12-3/TRBV12-4,TRBJ1-1,TGTGCCAGCAGTCCCTACAGGAGGAACACTGAAGCTTTCTTT,CASSPYRRNTEAFF
17,many,TRBD1,TRBV14,TRBJ1-1,TGTGCCAGCAGCCAGAGACAGGGTATACCCCTGAACACTGAAGCTTTCTTT,CASSQRQGIPLNTEAFF
16,many,TRBD2,TRBV9,TRBJ2-7,TGTGCCAGCAGCCCCGGGGGACTAGCGGGAGGCCGAGAGCAGTACTTC,CASSPGGLAGGREQYF
14,NA,TRBD1,TRBV2,TRBJ2-7,TGTGCCAGCACTGCCGGGACAGGGGAGGATCAGCAGTACTTC,CASTAGTGEDQQYF
15,many,TRBD2,TRBV6-5,TRBJ2-7,TGTGCCAGCAAATGGCTAGCGGGATCGAACTACGAGCAGTACTTC,CASKWLAGSNYEQYF
16,many,TRBD1,TRBV2,TRBJ2-2,TGTGCCAGCAGTGTTCGCGGGACAGGGGATTCCGGGGAGCTGTTTTTT,CASSVRGTGDSGELFF
15,once,NA,TRBV12-3/TRBV12-4,TRBJ2-2,TGTGCCAGCAGTTTGGGGCCTAACTGGACGGGGGAGCTGTTTTTT,CASSLGPNWTGELFF
15,many,TRBD1,TRBV24-1,TRBJ1-2,TGTGCCACCAGTGACACCTCGGGACAGGGCTATGGCTACACCTTC,CATSDTSGQGYGYTF